What follows describes a single T cell receptor (beta chain). Its antigen is still unknown. This sample stems from a study of yellow fever vaccine responses in identical twins. Study-wide points: Twins' vaccine T cell response reportedly seemed partly convergent, partly personalized.

CDR3 length equals 14 residues. Germline loops: CDR1 SGHRS, CDR2 YFSETQ. Trimming took 4 bases from V and 4 from J, leaving 14 bases between them. TCRdb reprocessed the RT-PCR reads with MiXCR, giving one entry per CDR3 protein. The sample shows approximately 16,000 distinct CDR3 sequences, roughly 80% of them seen only once. This TCR was recovered from a woman between 18 and 29 years old who received the yellow fever vaccine. This specimen was T cells from blood (PBMCs), unsorted or a sorted subset (not recorded which), taken before or after yellow fever vaccination (not recorded which). This chain joins TRBV5-1 and TRBJ2-5; D is ambiguous. CDR3 protein: CASSRTTSRETQYF. The CDR3 DNA is TGCGCCAGCAGCCGAACTACCTCCAGAGAGACCCAGTACTTC.